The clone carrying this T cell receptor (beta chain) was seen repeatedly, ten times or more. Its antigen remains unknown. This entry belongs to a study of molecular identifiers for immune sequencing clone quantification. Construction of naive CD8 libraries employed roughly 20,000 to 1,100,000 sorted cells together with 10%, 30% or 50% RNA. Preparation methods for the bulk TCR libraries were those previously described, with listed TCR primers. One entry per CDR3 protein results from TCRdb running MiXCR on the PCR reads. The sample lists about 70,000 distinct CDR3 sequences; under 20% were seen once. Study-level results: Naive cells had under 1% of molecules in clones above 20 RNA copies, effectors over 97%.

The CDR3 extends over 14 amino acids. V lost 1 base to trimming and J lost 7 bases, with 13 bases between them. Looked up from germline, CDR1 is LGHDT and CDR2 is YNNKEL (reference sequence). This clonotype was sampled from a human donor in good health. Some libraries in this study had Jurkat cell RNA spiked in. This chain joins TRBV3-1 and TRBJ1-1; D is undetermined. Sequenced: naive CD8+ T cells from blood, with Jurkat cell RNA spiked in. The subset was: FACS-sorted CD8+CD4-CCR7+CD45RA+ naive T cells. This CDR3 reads CASSQGEGLGEAFF. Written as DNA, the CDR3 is TGTGCCAGCAGCCAAGGGGAGGGTTTGGGTGAAGCTTTCTTT.